One and the same sample provided the 8 T cell receptor beta chains below, sequenced in a study of cytomegalovirus exposure and HLA in healthy donors. PCR primers comprised 60 Vbeta and 13 Jbeta primers. Libraries were prepared by immunoSEQ multiplex PCR; TCRdb keeps only in-frame clonotypes and omits some of them. Here the sample spans hundreds of thousands of clones, around 78% being singletons. Sequences were obtained from PBMCs. These receptors came from a boy between 10 and 17 years old in good health and CMV-seronegative.

The rearrangement joins TRBV9 to TRBJ2-2; 12 nucleotides agree with TRBD2. Germline values: CDR1 SGDLS, CDR2 YYNGEE. The V gene end was trimmed by 6 bases and the J gene end by 3 bases; junction bases not matched to a gene: 15. This CDR3 comprises 19 residues. CDR3 nucleotide sequence: TGTGCCAGCACGGTGGGGGCTAGCGGGAGGGCCTACGACACCGGGGAGCTGTTTTTT. Translating gives CASTVGASGRAYDTGELFF.

This clone was seen more than once but under ten times. This chain connects TRBV5-1 to TRBJ2-3, with 10 bases fitting TRBD1. CDR3 length: 16 amino acids. Germline lookup yields CDR1 SGHRS and CDR2 YFSETQ. Germline trimming cut 4 bases from V and 3 bases from J; bases unmatched to any gene: 8. The CDR3 spells CASSPGGQGGTDTQYF. CDR3 DNA: TGCGCCAGCAGCCCAGGAGGACAGGGGGGGACAGATACGCAGTATTTT.

The gene calls are TRBV9 and TRBJ1-1, with a possible D match to TRBD1 (6 bases). The V end was cut by 0 bases, the J end by 3 bases, with 18 bases between. CDR1 is SGDLS and CDR2 is YYNGEE in the germline V gene. There are 17 residues in the CDR3. CDR3 in amino acids: CASSVVGRGVMDTEAFF. Here the CDR3 DNA reads TGTGCCAGCAGCGTAGTGGGCAGGGGAGTAATGGACACTGAAGCTTTCTTT.

This clone was found a few times. The chain employs TRBV6-5 and TRBJ1-2; D is possibly TRBD1 (5 bases). V lost 0 bases and J 6 bases, leaving 11 bases between the germline ends. Germline V lookup: CDR1 MNHEY, CDR2 SVGAGI. The CDR3 has 14 amino acids. The CDR3: CASSYSGVVNGYTF. As DNA, the CDR3 is TGTGCCAGCAGTTACTCAGGGGTAGTGAATGGCTACACCTTC.

The chain joins TRBV5-5 to TRBJ2-7, with a possible D match to TRBD1 (8 bases). The CDR3 is made up of 15 amino acids. The germline V gene encodes CDR1 SGHKS and CDR2 YYEKEE (reference sequence). Trimming left V 4 bases short and J 5 bases short, with 19 bases between. The CDR3 region is CASSRGAGGWDEQYF. The DNA of the CDR3 is TGTGCCAGCAGCCGGGGGGCAGGGGGCTGGGACGAGCAGTACTTC.

As concerns this clone: This specimen includes other DNA sequences encoding the same CDR3. The chain employs TRBV30 and TRBJ1-1; D might be TRBD1 (5 bases). The V gene's germline CDR1 is GTSNPN and CDR2 SVGIG (reference sequence). This CDR3 has 13 residues. Deletions cut 0 bases from V and 1 base from J, with 6 bases between. The CDR3 DNA is TGTGCCTGGAGTGTAGACAGGAACACTGAAGCTTTCTTT. Its protein product is CAWSVDRNTEAFF. Full variable domain (remainder filled in from reference TRBV30 and TRBJ1-1): SQTIHQWPATLVQPVGSPLSLECTVEGTSNPNLYWYRQAAGRGLQLLFYSVGIGQISSEVPQNLSASRPQDRQFILSSKKLLLSDSGFYLCAWSVDRNTEAFFGQGTRLTVV.

This clone was detected a few times. This chain connects TRBV7-2 to TRBJ1-5; weak D call: TRBD1 (5 bases). Germline assignment: CDR1 SGHTA and CDR2 FQGNSA. CDR3 length equals 16 residues. The germline V and J ends were trimmed by 3 bases and 5 bases, with 17 bases remaining between them. The CDR3 bases are TGTGCCAGCAGCTTGGCGGGGCATTCGGCGGATCAGCCCCAGCATTTT. As protein: CASSLAGHSADQPQHF.

The genes are TRBV25-1 and TRBJ1-6, with 7 nucleotides matching TRBD1. V lost 8 bases and J lost 9; bases outside the gene matches: 10. Germline V gene data show CDR1 as MGHDK and CDR2 as SYGVNS. The CDR3 consists of 14 residues. The CDR3 region is CASSPTGIISPLHF. As DNA, the CDR3 is TGTGCCAGCTCCCCGACAGGGATAATTTCACCCCTCCACTTT.